This T cell receptor beta chain was identified in a study of PD-1 blockade in mismatch repair-deficient tumors. Study results and limitations: Rapid post-treatment expansion, then contraction, generally preceding radiologic response, marked tumor-resident clones.

PCR or immunohistochemistry showed mismatch repair deficiency in every enrolled patient. Germline V gene data show CDR1 as SGHVS and CDR2 as FQNEAQ. The ends were cut back, 5 bases at V and 0 bases at J, with 14 bases in the middle. The CDR3 totals 16 residues. Turning to this clone: Antigen unknown.

Produced via immunoSEQ multiplex PCR; TCRdb's table is partial and in-frame only. The sample consists of about 34,000 clones, over 80% of them appearing once. The receptor's source is an adult with mismatch repair-deficient cancer. The sequenced sample was PBMCs, obtained 6 to 7 weeks after starting pembrolizumab. This chain uses TRBV7-8 with TRBJ1-3, with a weak D call TRBD1 (6 bases). For the CDR3, the DNA is TGTGCCAGCAGCCCGTTACAGGGCTTCTCTGGAAACACCATATATTTT. This translates into CASSPLQGFSGNTIYF.